Below are 28 T cell receptor beta chains sequenced from a single sample in a study of Graves' ophthalmopathy and Graves' hyperthyroidism. Researchers took RNA transcripts and amplified TCR beta CDR3 regions from them. Second-round multiplex PCR came after first-round RT-PCR with HTBI primers. TCRdb fed the multiplex PCR reads into MiXCR, producing one record per CDR3 protein. This table holds hundreds of thousands of distinct CDR3 sequences, 15% found once. Sequenced material: peripheral blood. The receptors originated from a woman aged 18-30 years with stable Graves' hyperthyroidism.

Only a few counts were recorded for this clonotype. The rearrangement uses TRBV11-1 and TRBJ2-2, with a weak D call TRBD1 (5 bases). In germline, CDR1 is SGHAT, CDR2 FQDESV (reference sequence). The CDR3 has 16 residues. The V end was cut by 5 bases, the J end by 2 bases, with 15 bases between. The CDR3 sequence is CASSPPGLANTGELFF. CDR3 DNA: TGTGCCAGCAGCCCCCCAGGGTTGGCAAACACCGGGGAGCTGTTTTTT.

This clonotype was seen a few times. The chain links TRBV15 to TRBJ2-2; tentatively, D is TRBD1 or TRBD2 (5 bases each). The germline V gene has CDR1 LNHNV and CDR2 YYDKDF (reference sequence). The V and J ends lost 5 bases and 3 bases respectively, with 13 bases between them. The CDR3 runs to 15 residues. CDR3 coding DNA: TGTGCCACCAGCTGGTTCGAGGGGCACACCGGGGAGCTGTTTTTT. It specifies CATSWFEGHTGELFF. Full variable domain (missing parts from reference TRBV15 and TRBJ2-2): DAMVIQNPRYQVTQFGKPVTLSCSQTLNHNVMYWYQQKSSQAPKLLFHYYDKDFNNEADTPDNFQSRRPNTSFCFLDIRSPGLGDTAMYLCATSWFEGHTGELFFGEGSRLTVL.

This clonotype was counted at least ten times. The V call is TRBV28, the J call TRBJ2-7; the D is unclear. Trimming removed 4 bases from V and 2 bases from J, with 9 bases in between. This CDR3 comprises 13 residues. CDR1 is MDHEN, CDR2 SYDVKM, per germline. CDR3 in amino acids: CASSSTPAYEQYF. CDR3 nucleotide sequence: TGTGCCAGCAGTTCGACCCCCGCCTACGAGCAGTACTTC.

In its sample, this clonotype was seen many times. V gene TRBV6-2 or TRBV6-3 combines with J gene TRBJ2-7, with a possible D match to TRBD1 (6 bases). This CDR3 has 15 amino acids. Trimming left V 0 bases short and J 2 bases short, with 11 bases between. CDR1 MNHEY and CDR2 SVGEGT come from the germline V gene. In DNA form, the CDR3 reads TGTGCCAGCAGTTACTCGGGGACACCAGCCTACGAGCAGTACTTC. This sequence encodes CASSYSGTPAYEQYF.

This clonotype has more than one count but fewer than ten. CDR3 nucleotides: TGTGCCAGCAGCCAAGAGTGGGGTTTGGGCTACACCTTC. Amino acid sequence: CASSQEWGLGYTF. This chain connects TRBV3-1 to TRBJ1-2; D remains unclear. The CDR3 is made up of 13 amino acids. The germline CDR1 and CDR2 sequences are LGHDT and YNNKEL (reference sequence). Trimming removed 0 bases at V and 8 bases at J, with 10 bases between.

The table lists this clonotype with many counts. This sequence joins TRBV6-2 or TRBV6-3 and TRBJ1-3; D possibly corresponds to TRBD1 (5 bases). The germline gives CDR1 MNHEY, CDR2 SVGEGT. CDR3 length: 16 residues. V was pared by 7 bases and J by 0 bases, with 16 bases between. The DNA for the CDR3 is TGTGCCAGCACCCGACAGTTCGAAGCCTCTGGAAACACCATATATTTT. Amino acids: CASTRQFEASGNTIYF.

About this clonotype itself: A clone one base away is much larger, so this may be a read error. V and J are TRBV12-3 or TRBV12-4 and TRBJ2-7, with D possibly being TRBD2 (7 bases). The CDR3 is made up of 14 amino acids. The DNA for the CDR3 is TGTGCCAGCTGCGTCGGGGGGCTCTCCGACGAGCAGTACTTC. This sequence encodes CASCVGGLSDEQYF.

This clonotype was seen many times. Written as DNA, the CDR3 is TGTGCCAGCAGCCGGTTAATAGGAGGTCTGGACATTCAGTACTTC. The encoded protein is CASSRLIGGLDIQYF. This chain links TRBV6-1 with TRBJ2-4; the D gene is possibly TRBD2 (5 bases). Trimming stripped 6 bases from V and 8 bases from J, with 20 bases between. CDR1 and CDR2 from the germline V gene are MNHNS and SASEGT. CDR3 length equals 15 residues.

This clonotype was recorded many times. The V gene is TRBV6-2 or TRBV6-3, the J gene TRBJ1-2, with a weak D call TRBD1 (5 bases). The CDR3 has 13 amino acids. The V and J ends lost 4 bases and 3 bases respectively, with 9 bases between them. Germline-derived CDR1 and CDR2 are MNHEY and SVGEGT. CDR3: CASSWGVYYGYTF. CDR3 DNA sequence: TGTGCCAGCAGTTGGGGGGTCTACTATGGCTACACCTTC.

This clonotype appeared many times. J is TRBJ2-7 and V is TRBV15, with D possibly matching TRBD2 (6 bases). Looked up from germline, CDR1 is LNHNV and CDR2 is YYDKDF (reference sequence). Trimming removed 0 bases at V and 8 bases at J, with 20 bases between. The CDR3 runs to 16 residues. CDR3 bases: TGTGCCACCAGCAGAGAAGTCCGGGACTTCGGGTTTAAGCAGTACTTC. It yields the protein CATSREVRDFGFKQYF.

This clonotype was detected many times. The rearrangement joins TRBV10-3 to TRBJ1-1, with D unclear. The V end lost 10 bases, the J end lost 1 base, and 13 bases lay between the germline ends. This CDR3 contains 13 residues. Germline V CDR1 and CDR2: ENHRY, SYGVKD. DNA of the CDR3: TGTGCCACCCGAGGGTTTTCGAACACTGAAGCTTTCTTT. Encoded protein: CATRGFSNTEAFF.

This rearrangement joins TRBV7-9 to TRBJ1-2; no firm D call. This CDR3 has 17 amino acids. Germline assignment: CDR1 SEHNR and CDR2 FQNEAQ (reference sequence). V lost 0 bases and J 0 bases, leaving 14 bases between the germline ends. The chain's CDR3 is CASSLASFGRTNYGYTF. CDR3 coding DNA: TGTGCCAGCAGCTTAGCTTCTTTCGGGAGGACTAACTATGGCTACACCTTC. Full variable domain (missing parts from reference TRBV7-9 and TRBJ1-2): DTGVSQNPRHKITKRGQNVTFRCDPISEHNRLYWYRQTLGQGPEFLTYFQNEAQLEKSRLLSDRFSAERPKGSFSTLEIQRTEQGDSAMYLCASSLASFGRTNYGYTFGSGTRLTVV.

As for this clonotype: One end of the junction varies from germline; a read error may be responsible. The CDR3 bases are TGTGCCAGTTCTAGACAGGGCCCGAGGACCGGGGATCTGTTTTTT. Its protein is CASSRQGPRTGDLFF. The gene calls are TRBV6-1 and TRBJ2-2; 7 bases match TRBD1. Germline CDR1 and CDR2: MNHNS and SASEGT. The CDR3 consists of 15 residues.

At least ten counts were recorded for this clonotype. The chain has TRBV9 and TRBJ1-2, with D unclear. This CDR3 contains 11 residues. CDR1 and CDR2 from the germline V gene are SGDLS and YYNGEE. V lost 3 bases and J lost 2, with 2 bases in between. CDR3 coding DNA: TGTGCCAGCAGCGCCAACTATGGCTACACCTTC. This gives the protein CASSANYGYTF.

At least ten counts were recorded for this clonotype. The V and J genes are TRBV3-1 and TRBJ1-1; TRBD1 agrees at 7 bases. The CDR3 runs 14 residues. The V and J ends lost 1 base and 7 bases, in that order; junction bases with no gene match: 6. Germline V gene sequence: CDR1 LGHDT, CDR2 YNNKEL (reference sequence). The CDR3 nucleotides read TGTGCCAGCAGCCAAGGAGGGGGCTGGGTTGAAGCTTTCTTT. Its protein is CASSQGGGWVEAFF.

The sample holds many counts of this clonotype. The V gene is TRBV6-1, the J gene TRBJ2-7, with 10 bases matching TRBD1. The CDR3 sequence is 15 residues long. V lost 5 bases, J lost 7 bases, and 11 bases stayed unmatched. Germline values: CDR1 MNHNS, CDR2 SASEGT. The CDR3 DNA follows: TGTGCCAGCAGTACATCCGGGACAGGGGTGTGGGAGCAGTACTTC. This codes for CASSTSGTGVWEQYF.

This clonotype was detected many times. The chain has TRBV6-1 and TRBJ1-2; no reliable D call. Per the germline V gene, CDR1 is MNHNS and CDR2 is SASEGT. The V and J ends lost 4 bases and 0 bases respectively, with 12 bases between them. This CDR3 comprises 15 residues. CDR3 bases: TGTGCCAGCAGTGGAGGAGCTAGCCCTAACTATGGCTACACCTTC. This codes for CASSGGASPNYGYTF.

The gene calls are TRBV6-1 and TRBJ2-7; no reliable D call. Trimming removed 7 bases at V and 6 bases at J, with 10 bases between. Germline CDR1 reads MNHNS; CDR2 reads SASEGT. The length of the CDR3 is 11 residues. The CDR3 region is CASTSAGEQYF. The CDR3 DNA follows: TGTGCCAGCACCTCTGCTGGCGAGCAGTACTTC.

This clonotype was seen at least ten times. The rearrangement links TRBV5-1 to TRBJ2-5; D may correspond to TRBD1 or TRBD2 (5 bases each). Germline CDR1 and CDR2: SGHRS and YFSETQ. V gave up 1 base and J gave up 2 bases, with 12 bases separating them. The CDR3 totals 15 residues. CDR3 sequence: CASSLQGPGQETQYF. CDR3 bases: TGCGCCAGCAGCTTGCAGGGTCCGGGGCAAGAGACCCAGTACTTC.

This clonotype has only a few counts. The chain carries TRBV12-5 and TRBJ2-2; unclear D gene. V lost 0 bases and J 4 bases, leaving 24 bases between the germline ends. Germline V CDR1 and CDR2: LGHNT, FRNRAP. The CDR3 runs to 20 residues. The CDR3: CASGLVPTPPDGPGTGELFF. Written as DNA, the CDR3 is TGTGCTAGTGGTTTGGTACCGACACCCCCGGACGGCCCCGGCACCGGGGAGCTGTTTTTT.

This clonotype was seen repeatedly, ten times or more. The rearrangement links TRBV6-1 to TRBJ1-2; TRBD1 might be the D (6 bases). Germline CDR1 and CDR2: MNHNS and SASEGT. V lost 3 bases, J lost 8 bases, and 25 bases lay in between. The CDR3 consists of 17 residues. Here the CDR3 reads CASSEGFPGQRVQGYTF. The CDR3 nucleotides are TGTGCCAGCAGTGAGGGGTTTCCCGGACAGAGGGTTCAGGGCTACACCTTC.

This clonotype showed up many times. The chain links TRBV2 to TRBJ2-7; weak D call: TRBD2 (5 bases). Per germline, CDR1 SNHLY and CDR2 FYNNEI. CDR3 length equals 14 residues. V was trimmed by 7 bases and J by 2 bases, leaving 15 bases between them. Here the CDR3 DNA reads TGTGCCAGCAATGACGGGGTCGACCCCTACGAGCAGTACTTC. It codes for CASNDGVDPYEQYF.

The chain joins TRBV7-9 to TRBJ2-7, with D unclear. The CDR3 loop spans 14 amino acids. The V end was cut by 3 bases, the J end by 3 bases, with 12 bases between. Germline V gene lookup returns CDR1 SEHNR and CDR2 FQNEAQ (reference sequence). CDR3 in DNA: TGTGCCAGCAGCTTTGTGGGCAGCTTCTACGAGCAGTACTTC. As protein: CASSFVGSFYEQYF.

At least ten counts were recorded for this clonotype. The V gene is TRBV6-1, the J gene TRBJ1-1; D call uncertain. Trimming removed 4 bases from V and 4 bases from J, with 19 bases in between. The CDR3 runs 16 residues. Germline-derived CDR1 and CDR2 are MNHNS and SASEGT. The CDR3 DNA follows: TGTGCCAGCAGTGCAAACCTCGGCGGGGAGGGCACTGAAGCTTTCTTT. This codes for CASSANLGGEGTEAFF.

This clonotype was counted ten times or more. The J gene is TRBJ2-2, the V gene TRBV7-6; 11 nucleotides match TRBD2. J lost 5 bases, V lost 5 bases, and 4 bases had no gene match. Per germline, CDR1 SGHVS and CDR2 FNYEAQ. The length of the CDR3 is 15 residues. CDR3 amino acids: CASSISGGATGELFF. The CDR3 region has the DNA TGTGCCAGCAGCATTAGCGGGGGGGCGACCGGGGAGCTGTTTTTT. Filled out from reference TRBV7-6 and TRBJ2-2, the complete variable domain reads GAGVSQSPRYKVTKRGQDVALRCDPISGHVSLYWYRQALGQGPEFLTYFNYEAQQDKSGLPNDRFSAERPEGSISTLTIQRTEQRDSAMYRCASSISGGATGELFFGEGSRLTVL.

This clonotype came up many times. The chain recombines TRBV20-1 with TRBJ2-2, with 10 nucleotides matching TRBD2. V was clipped by 7 bases and J by 2 bases; unmatched bases: 10. The CDR3 is 16 residues long. From germline, CDR1 is DFQATT and CDR2 SNEGSKA (reference sequence). The DNA of the CDR3 is TGCAGTGTTAAGGATACTAGCGGGGACAACACCGGGGAGCTGTTTTTT. Encoded protein: CSVKDTSGDNTGELFF.

This clonotype was picked up many times. V gene TRBV4-1 combines with J gene TRBJ1-2, with D possibly matching TRBD1 (6 bases). The CDR3 runs to 13 residues. With 8 bases removed from V and 4 bases from J, the gap between germline ends came to 14 bases. Per germline, CDR1 MGHRA and CDR2 YSYEKL. The CDR3 sequence is CASRPVGAYGYTF. CDR3 DNA sequence: TGCGCCAGCCGACCCGTGGGGGCCTATGGCTACACCTTC.

This clonotype was observed at least ten times. This chain joins TRBV6-5 and TRBJ1-2; 7 nucleotides line up with TRBD1. Germline lookup yields CDR1 MNHEY and CDR2 SVGAGI. The V gene end was trimmed by 2 bases and the J gene end by 10 bases; junction bases not matched to a gene: 16. There are 16 residues in the CDR3. CDR3 sequence: CASSYPPIEGGEDYTF. The CDR3, as DNA: TGTGCCAGCAGTTACCCACCAATCGAAGGGGGCGAGGACTACACCTTC.